The present TCR beta chain was sequenced within a study of T-cell memory formation after mild COVID-19. Study background: The two donors had largely donor-specific TCR clusters. General observations from the study: Contracting CD8+ clones were enriched in EMRA, CD4+ mainly in CM and EM. Cross-reactive memory appears to have joined, as suggested by some responding clones showing up in pre-infection memory.

Germline CDR1 DFQATT, CDR2 SNEGSKA (reference sequence). The V and J ends lost 6 bases and 2 bases respectively, with 12 bases between them. This CDR3 is 13 amino acids long. TCRdb redid the calling of the 5' RACE reads with MiXCR, one entry per CDR3 protein. The table has 120,000 to 150,000 distinct CDR3 sequences, 19% seen once; the top ten hold approximately 2%. This clonotype was seen only a few times. No antigen is known for it. The source is an adult woman who had mild COVID-19 (a few samples of this study predate the infection). Cell type and time point are not known. The sample comprised PBMCs or a T cell subset sorted from them (not recorded which). The J gene is TRBJ2-3, the V gene TRBV20-1; D could derive from TRBD1 or TRBD2 (7 bases each). In DNA, the CDR3 is TGCAGTGCCAGGGGGGGCCCCACAGATACGCAGTATTTT. Its translation is CSARGGPTDTQYF.